The entry below describes one T cell receptor beta chain. Amplified regions were TCR beta CDR3 sequences from RNA transcripts. TCR CDR3 regions were first amplified by RT-PCR with HTBI primers. TCRdb independently ran MiXCR on the multiplex PCR reads; one entry per CDR3 protein. Of around 480,000 distinct CDR3 sequences in the sample, about an eighth were seen once. The data are from a study of T cells in Graves' hyperthyroidism and ophthalmopathy. Study details: Blood from the periphery was taken at initial diagnosis, before any treatment.

Aged 18 to 65, the patients had hyperthyroidism that was newly diagnosed and had lasted under 2 months. The receptor was isolated from a woman aged 18-29 years with Graves' hyperthyroidism. The material sequenced was blood.

This CDR3 reads CATSRVREPDTQYF. The CDR3 DNA is TGTGCCACCAGCAGAGTGCGGGAACCAGATACGCAGTATTTT. The genes are TRBV15 and TRBJ2-3; perhaps TRBD2 as D (6 bases). Germline assignment: CDR1 LNHNV and CDR2 YYDKDF (reference sequence). With 1 base removed from V and 4 bases from J, the gap between germline ends came to 9 bases. This CDR3 has 14 amino acids.